These 29 T cell receptor beta chains were all obtained from the same sample, sequenced in a study of T cells expressing NK-cell markers. TCRdb re-called the 5' RACE reads; one entry per CDR3 protein, DNA not given. The sample includes 250,000 or so distinct CDR3 sequences. Source material: blood T cells: a sorted CD56 or NKG2C T cell subset, CD4+ or CD8+ T cells, or bulk PBMC T cells (not recorded which). These receptors were obtained from a woman aged 18 to 75 in good health.

The V call is TRBV3-1, the J call TRBJ1-2; TCRdb returns TRBD1, unconfirmable since there is no DNA. The length of the CDR3 is 15 residues. Germline values: CDR1 LGHDT, CDR2 YNNKEL (reference sequence). The CDR3 sequence: CASSLPGTGAYGYTF.

This rearrangement joins TRBV7-2 to TRBJ2-5; TCRdb calls TRBD2, which cannot be checked without DNA. Germline V gene sequence: CDR1 SGHTA, CDR2 FQGNSA. The CDR3 is made up of 15 amino acids. The chain's CDR3 is CASSLVGLDQETQYF.

The gene calls are TRBV6-6 and TRBJ2-7. Germline CDR1 reads MNHNY; CDR2 reads SVGAGI (reference sequence). This CDR3 contains 11 residues. CDR3 loop: CASSYSFEQYF.

The chain has TRBV28 and TRBJ2-3. The CDR3 length is 14 residues. CDR1 and CDR2 (germline): MDHEN, SYDVKM. The CDR3 sequence is CASSRFSFSDTQYF.

The CDR3 protein is CATSRARLAEGGHEQFF. The gene calls are TRBV15 and TRBJ2-1; TCRdb lists TRBD2, though no DNA is available to test this call. Germline CDR1 and CDR2: LNHNV and YYDKDF (reference sequence). The CDR3 sequence is 17 residues long.

This sequence joins TRBV20-1 and TRBJ1-6; the D gene TCRdb calls, TRBD1, cannot be checked with no DNA. CDR3 size: 13 residues. Germline V gives CDR1 DFQATT, CDR2 SNEGSKA (reference sequence). CDR3 sequence reads: CSARGQGNSPLHF.

The V gene is TRBV2, the J gene TRBJ2-5; TCRdb outputs TRBD1, but without DNA this stays unchecked. Germline V gene data show CDR1 as SNHLY and CDR2 as FYNNEI. This CDR3 has 13 residues. The CDR3 here is CASSRDRQETQYF.

This rearrangement joins TRBV2 to TRBJ1-2; the D call of TRBD1 rests on TCRdb alone, since no DNA is present to check it. This CDR3 comprises 13 residues. Germline V gene sequence: CDR1 SNHLY, CDR2 FYNNEI. The chain's CDR3 is CASSVRGNGGYTF.

This chain links TRBV11-2 with TRBJ2-3. Germline V lookup: CDR1 SGHAT, CDR2 FQNNGV. CDR3 length: 13 amino acids. The CDR3 sequence: CVSSQAYTDTQYF.

V and J are TRBV7-2 and TRBJ2-1; TCRdb lists TRBD1, though no DNA is available to test this call. The CDR3 has 15 amino acids. Germline CDR1 is SGHTA and CDR2 is FQGNSA. The CDR3 reads CASSLGTGGLTEQFF.

The chain carries TRBV7-2 and TRBJ2-5. CDR1 SGHTA and CDR2 FQGNSA come from the germline V gene. The CDR3 is 14 amino acids. The CDR3 here is CASSLGTNSETQYF. Combining the CDR3 with reference TRBV7-2 and TRBJ2-5 gives the whole variable domain GAGVSQSPSNKVTEKGKDVELRCDPISGHTALYWYRQSLGQGLEFLIYFQGNSAPDKSGLPSDRFSAERTGGSVSTLTIQRTQQEDSAVYLCASSLGTNSETQYFGPGTRLLVL.

This chain connects TRBV12-3 or TRBV12-4 to TRBJ2-1; absent DNA, TCRdb's TRBD2 call cannot be checked. The CDR3 spans 15 residues. The CDR3 is CASSTRLAGINEQFF.

The chain has TRBV12-3 or TRBV12-4 and TRBJ2-2; absent DNA, TCRdb's TRBD2 call cannot be checked. This CDR3 region has 17 residues. This CDR3 reads CASSFSPSGTNTGELFF.

The chain carries TRBV2 and TRBJ2-3; as DNA is missing, the TRBD1 call by TCRdb cannot be tested. The CDR3 length is 16 residues. Germline assignment: CDR1 SNHLY and CDR2 FYNNEI. This CDR3 reads CANTLAGTGGTDTQYF.

V gene TRBV6-1 combines with J gene TRBJ2-4; the D call from TCRdb, TRBD2, cannot be confirmed without DNA. The CDR3 loop spans 17 amino acids. Germline CDR1 reads MNHNS; CDR2 reads SASEGT. The chain's CDR3 is CASRRGTSGRASNIQYF.

The V and J genes are TRBV3-1 and TRBJ2-1; without DNA, the TCRdb call of TRBD1 cannot be checked. The CDR3 has 15 amino acids. Germline V lookup: CDR1 LGHDT, CDR2 YNNKEL (reference sequence). This CDR3 reads CASSLPGQGNNEQFF.

The chain couples TRBV5-1 to TRBJ2-3; TCRdb's D call, TRBD2, is unchecked because there is no DNA. CDR3 length: 16 amino acids. Germline CDR1 SGHRS, CDR2 YFSETQ. This CDR3 reads CASSSTSGRAMNTQYF.

The chain links TRBV20-1 to TRBJ2-1; the D call of TRBD2 rests on TCRdb alone, since no DNA is present to check it. CDR1 is DFQATT, CDR2 SNEGSKA, per germline (reference sequence). The length of the CDR3 is 14 residues. The CDR3 sequence is CSARLAGPSNEQFF.

The V and J genes are TRBV10-2 and TRBJ1-4. There are 14 residues in the CDR3. Germline lookup yields CDR1 WSHSY and CDR2 SAAADI. CDR3 amino acids: CASSEFSTNEKLFF.

The chain joins TRBV5-6 to TRBJ1-1; the TCRdb call, TRBD1, lacks DNA for checking. CDR3 size: 15 residues. CDR1 is SGHDT, CDR2 YYEEEE, per germline. CDR3 in amino acids: CASSLTGGANTEAFF.

This chain connects TRBV7-3 to TRBJ2-2; TCRdb's D gene call, TRBD2, goes unchecked for lack of DNA. Germline CDR1 is SGHTA and CDR2 is FQGTGA. The CDR3 sequence is 15 residues long. Here the CDR3 reads CASSSGVLDTGELFF.

The genes are TRBV20-1 and TRBJ1-5; TCRdb proposes TRBD1, but this gene call is untestable without DNA. From germline, CDR1 is DFQATT and CDR2 SNEGSKA (reference sequence). This CDR3 spans 16 amino acids. The CDR3 spells CSARDWETGVGQPQHF.

The chain employs TRBV5-1 and TRBJ2-3; TCRdb returns TRBD2, unconfirmable since there is no DNA. The CDR3 is 16 amino acids. Germline V CDR1 and CDR2: SGHRS, YFSETQ. The CDR3 sequence is CASSLTRASGTDTQYF.

This rearrangement joins TRBV14 to TRBJ2-1; checking the TCRdb D call of TRBD2 is not possible without DNA. CDR3 length: 15 amino acids. CDR1 is SGHDN and CDR2 is FVKESK in the germline V gene. The CDR3: CASSQVVGPHNEQFF.

V and J are TRBV9 and TRBJ1-1. This CDR3 has 14 residues. Germline loops: CDR1 SGDLS, CDR2 YYNGEE. This chain's CDR3 is CASSVASVNTEAFF.

The chain couples TRBV6-2 or TRBV6-3 to TRBJ2-3; lacking DNA, the TRBD1 call made by TCRdb goes unchecked. Germline V CDR1 and CDR2: MNHEY, SVGEGT. The CDR3 runs 14 residues. The CDR3 region is CASSERTGGDTQYF.

The chain carries TRBV11-3 and TRBJ2-1; no DNA is available, so the TRBD1 call from TCRdb remains unchecked. Looked up from germline, CDR1 is SGHNT and CDR2 is YENEEA. This CDR3 contains 17 residues. The CDR3 sequence: CASSPRLGRDRGNEQFF.

The CDR3 sequence is CATSEIDSTDTQYF. The rearrangement links TRBV24-1 to TRBJ2-3. Germline CDR1 and CDR2: KGHDR and SFDVKD. This CDR3 comprises 14 residues.

The J gene is TRBJ2-7, the V gene TRBV28. The germline V gene has CDR1 MDHEN and CDR2 SYDVKM. The CDR3 consists of 12 residues. CDR3 sequence reads: CASTPRGREQYF.